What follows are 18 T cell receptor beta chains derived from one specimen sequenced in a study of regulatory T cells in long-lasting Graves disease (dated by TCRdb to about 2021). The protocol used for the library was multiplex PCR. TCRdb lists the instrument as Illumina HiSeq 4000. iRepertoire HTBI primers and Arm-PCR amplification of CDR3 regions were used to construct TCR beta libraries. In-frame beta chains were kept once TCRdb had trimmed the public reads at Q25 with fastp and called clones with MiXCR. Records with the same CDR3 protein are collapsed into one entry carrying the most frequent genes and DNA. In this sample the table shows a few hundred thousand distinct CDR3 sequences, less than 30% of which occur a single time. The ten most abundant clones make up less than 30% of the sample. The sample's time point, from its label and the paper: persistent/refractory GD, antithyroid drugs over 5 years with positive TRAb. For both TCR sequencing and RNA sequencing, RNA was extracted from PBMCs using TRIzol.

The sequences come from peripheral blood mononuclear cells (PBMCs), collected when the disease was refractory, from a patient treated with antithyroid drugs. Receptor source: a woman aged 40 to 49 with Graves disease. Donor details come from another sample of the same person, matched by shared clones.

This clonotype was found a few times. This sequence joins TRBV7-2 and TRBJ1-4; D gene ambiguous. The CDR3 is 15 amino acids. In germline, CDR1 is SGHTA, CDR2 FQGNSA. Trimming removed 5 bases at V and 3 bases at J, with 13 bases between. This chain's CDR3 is CASSPSRHSNEKLFF. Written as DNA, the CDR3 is TGTGCCAGCAGCCCCTCGAGGCATTCTAATGAAAAACTGTTTTTT.

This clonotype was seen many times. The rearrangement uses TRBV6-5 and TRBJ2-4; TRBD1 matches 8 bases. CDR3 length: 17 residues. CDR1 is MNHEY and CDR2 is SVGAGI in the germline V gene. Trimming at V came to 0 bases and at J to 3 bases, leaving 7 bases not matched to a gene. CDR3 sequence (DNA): TGTGCCAGCAGTTACTCGACAGGACAGGGAAGCAAAAACATTCAGTACTTC. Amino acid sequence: CASSYSTGQGSKNIQYF.

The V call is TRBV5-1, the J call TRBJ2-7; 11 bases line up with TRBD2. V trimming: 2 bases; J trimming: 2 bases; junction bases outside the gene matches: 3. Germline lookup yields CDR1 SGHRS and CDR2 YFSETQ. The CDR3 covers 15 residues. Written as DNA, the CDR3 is TGCGCCAGCAGCTTCCAGACTAGCGGGACCTACGAGCAGTACTTC. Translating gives CASSFQTSGTYEQYF.

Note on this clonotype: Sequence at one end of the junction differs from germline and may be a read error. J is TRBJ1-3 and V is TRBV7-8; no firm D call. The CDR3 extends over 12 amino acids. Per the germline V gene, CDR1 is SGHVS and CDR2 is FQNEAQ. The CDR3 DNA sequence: TGTGCCAGCAGCTTTGGTGATGCCACCGTATATTTT. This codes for CASSFGDATVYF.

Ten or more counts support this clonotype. The CDR3: CASSRVPSGVQETQYF. The CDR3 DNA is TGTGCCAGCAGCAGAGTACCTAGCGGGGTCCAAGAGACCCAGTACTTC. This rearrangement joins TRBV7-9 to TRBJ2-5; 9 bases match TRBD2. J gave up 1 base and V 5 bases, and 8 bases lay outside the gene matches. Germline V gene sequence: CDR1 SEHNR, CDR2 FQNEAQ (reference sequence). CDR3 length: 16 amino acids.

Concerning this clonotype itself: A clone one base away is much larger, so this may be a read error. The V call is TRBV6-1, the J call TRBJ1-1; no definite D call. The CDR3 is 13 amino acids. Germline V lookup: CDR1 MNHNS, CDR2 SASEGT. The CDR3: CASKVQPNTGAFF. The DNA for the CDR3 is TGTGCCAGCAAGGTTCAGCCGAACACTGGAGCTTTCTTT.

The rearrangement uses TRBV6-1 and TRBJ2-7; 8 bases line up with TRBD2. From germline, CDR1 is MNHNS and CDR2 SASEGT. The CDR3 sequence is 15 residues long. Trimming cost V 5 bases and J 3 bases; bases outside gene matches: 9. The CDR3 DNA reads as TGTGCCAGCAGTATAAGACTAGCGTGGCACTACGAGCAGTACTTC. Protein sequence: CASSIRLAWHYEQYF.

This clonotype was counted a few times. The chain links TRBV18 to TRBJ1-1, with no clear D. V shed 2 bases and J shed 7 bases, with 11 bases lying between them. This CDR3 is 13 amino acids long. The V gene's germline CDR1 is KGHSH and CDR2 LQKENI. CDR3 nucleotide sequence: TGTGCCAGCTCACCATCCGAACTCAATGAAGCTTTCTTT. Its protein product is CASSPSELNEAFF.

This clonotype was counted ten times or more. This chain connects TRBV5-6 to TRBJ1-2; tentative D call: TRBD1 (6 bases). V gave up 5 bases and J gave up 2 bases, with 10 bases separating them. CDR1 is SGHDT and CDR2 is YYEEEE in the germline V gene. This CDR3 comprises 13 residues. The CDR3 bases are TGTGCCAGCAGACTCACAGGGAACTATGGCTACACCTTC. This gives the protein CASRLTGNYGYTF. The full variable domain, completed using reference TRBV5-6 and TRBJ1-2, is DAGVTQSPTHLIKTRGQQVTLRCSPKSGHDTVSWYQQALGQGPQFIFQYYEEEERQRGNFPDRFSGHQFPNYSSELNVNALLLGDSALYLCASRLTGNYGYTFGSGTRLTVV.

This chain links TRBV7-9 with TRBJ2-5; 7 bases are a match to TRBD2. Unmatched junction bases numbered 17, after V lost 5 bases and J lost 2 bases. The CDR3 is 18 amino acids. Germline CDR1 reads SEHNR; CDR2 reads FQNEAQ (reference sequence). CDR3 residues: CASSRSRVRAGEQETQYF. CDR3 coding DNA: TGTGCCAGCAGCCGATCCCGAGTTCGCGCGGGAGAGCAAGAGACCCAGTACTTC.

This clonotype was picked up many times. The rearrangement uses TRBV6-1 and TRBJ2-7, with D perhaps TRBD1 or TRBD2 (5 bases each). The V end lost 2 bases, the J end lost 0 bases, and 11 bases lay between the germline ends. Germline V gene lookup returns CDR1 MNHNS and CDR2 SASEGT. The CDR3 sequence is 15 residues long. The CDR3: CASSENGGSSYEQYF. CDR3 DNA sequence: TGTGCCAGCAGTGAAAATGGGGGATCCTCCTACGAGCAGTACTTC.

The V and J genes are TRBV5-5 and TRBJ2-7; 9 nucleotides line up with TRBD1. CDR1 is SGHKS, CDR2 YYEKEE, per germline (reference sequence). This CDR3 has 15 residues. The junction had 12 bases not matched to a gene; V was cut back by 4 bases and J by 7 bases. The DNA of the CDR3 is TGTGCCAGCAGCCGTACCACCGGGACAGGGTGGGAGCAGTACTTC. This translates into CASSRTTGTGWEQYF.

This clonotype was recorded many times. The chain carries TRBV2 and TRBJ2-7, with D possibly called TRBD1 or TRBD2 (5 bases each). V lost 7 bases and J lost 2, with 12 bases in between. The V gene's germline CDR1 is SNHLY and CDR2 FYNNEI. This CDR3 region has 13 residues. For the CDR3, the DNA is TGTGCCAGCAAAGGGGACGGTGCCTACGAGCAGTACTTC. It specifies CASKGDGAYEQYF. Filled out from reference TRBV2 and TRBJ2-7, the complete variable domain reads EPEVTQTPSHQVTQMGQEVILRCVPISNHLYFYWYRQILGQKVEFLVSFYNNEISEKSEIFDDQFSVERPDGSNFTLKIRSTKLEDSAMYFCASKGDGAYEQYFGPGTRLTVT.

The CDR3 spells CASSRTNQPQHF. The CDR3, as DNA: TGTGCCAGCAGCCGGACGAATCAGCCCCAGCATTTT. The V call is TRBV27, the J call TRBJ1-5; no definite D call. The CDR3 contains 12 residues. Germline CDR1 MNHEY, CDR2 SMNVEV (reference sequence). V was shortened by 6 bases and J by 4 bases, with 7 bases between the two germline ends.

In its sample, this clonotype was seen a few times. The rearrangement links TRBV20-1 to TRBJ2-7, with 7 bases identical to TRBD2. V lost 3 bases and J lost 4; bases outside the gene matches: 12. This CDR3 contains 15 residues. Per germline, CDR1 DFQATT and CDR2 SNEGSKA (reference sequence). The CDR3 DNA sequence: TGCAGTGCTAGGGAAGGTGGGAGGGTAGGATACGAGCAGTACTTC. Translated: CSAREGGRVGYEQYF.

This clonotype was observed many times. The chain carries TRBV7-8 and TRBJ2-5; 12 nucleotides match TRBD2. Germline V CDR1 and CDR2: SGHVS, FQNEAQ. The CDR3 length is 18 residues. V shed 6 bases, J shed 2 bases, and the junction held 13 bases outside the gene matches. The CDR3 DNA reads TGTGCCAGCAGTTCGAGACTAGCGGGAGAGGTTTGGCAAGAGACCCAGTACTTC. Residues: CASSSRLAGEVWQETQYF.

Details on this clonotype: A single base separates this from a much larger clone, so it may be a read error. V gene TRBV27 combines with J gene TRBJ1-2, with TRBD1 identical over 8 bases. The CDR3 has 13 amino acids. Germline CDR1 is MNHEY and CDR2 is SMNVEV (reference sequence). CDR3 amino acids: CACSGQGHYGYTF. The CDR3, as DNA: TGTGCCTGCAGTGGACAGGGACACTATGGCTACACCTTC.

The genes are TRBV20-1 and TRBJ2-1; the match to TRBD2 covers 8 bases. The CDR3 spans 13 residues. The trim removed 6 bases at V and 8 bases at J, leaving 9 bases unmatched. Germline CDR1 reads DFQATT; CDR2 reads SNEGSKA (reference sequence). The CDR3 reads CSAIAGPMDEQFF. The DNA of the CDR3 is TGCAGTGCCATAGCGGGACCAATGGATGAGCAGTTCTTC.